This is a list of T cell receptor beta chains from one sample in a study of T cells in Graves' hyperthyroidism and ophthalmopathy. TCRdb re-called the multiplex PCR reads with MiXCR, one entry per CDR3 protein. The data show approximately 360,000 distinct CDR3 sequences, roughly 25% seen once. Sequencing was performed on blood. The receptors shown here come from a man aged 45-65 years with Graves' hyperthyroidism. CDR3s include the opening cysteine and the closing phenylalanine or tryptophan. Fields, in order: J gene, V gene, D gene, CDR3 length, clone size, CDR3 DNA, CDR3 protein. A D gene is named only where the DNA matches it firmly. For some rows the clone size is stated as once, few or many, or as a class when expanded; others skip it.

>TRBJ2-6|TRBV18|-|16|-
TGTGCCAGCTCACCACCTAATTTATCTGGGGCCAACGTCCTGACTTTC
CASSPPNLSGANVLTF
>TRBJ2-1|TRBV7-2|-|16|once
TGCGCCAGCAGCTTGGCGCAGGCTAGCTCCTACAATGAGCAGTTCTTC
CASSLAQASSYNEQFF
>TRBJ2-3|TRBV11-2|-|16|few
TGTGCCAGCAGCTTAGGGACACTGACCTACACAGATACGCAGTATTTT
CASSLGTLTYTDTQYF
>TRBJ1-2|TRBV19|-|16|few
TGTGCCAGTAGTATTGGGGACGGAGGGAACAACTATGGCTACACCTTC
CASSIGDGGNNYGYTF
>TRBJ2-1|TRBV18|-|13|many
TGTGCCAGCTCACCCCTGGCAAGCAATGAGCAGTTCTTC
CASSPLASNEQFF
>TRBJ2-5|TRBV7-9|TRBD2|15|-
TGTGCCAGCGGCAGCGGGGGCGACGACCAAGAGACCCAGTACTTC
CASGSGGDDQETQYF
>TRBJ2-1|TRBV24-1|TRBD1|14|once
TGTGCCACCAGTGATCCCTCGACAGGGGCCGAGCAGTTCTTC
CATSDPSTGAEQFF
>TRBJ2-3|TRBV5-4|TRBD2|16|-
TGTGCCAGCACCTTGGGACTAGCGGGAGGGAGGAATACGCAGTATTTT
CASTLGLAGGRNTQYF
>TRBJ2-7|TRBV12-3/TRBV12-4|-|13|-
TGTGCCAGCAGTTTGACCGAATCCCTTGAGCAGTACTTC
CASSLTESLEQYF
>TRBJ1-6|TRBV28|-|15|-
TGTGCCAGCAGTTTAAGGGGTTCATATAATTCACCCCTCCACTTT
CASSLRGSYNSPLHF
>TRBJ2-1|TRBV29-1|-|12|-
TGCAGCGTTGGAATAGCTGGGAATGAGCAGTTCTTC
CSVGIAGNEQFF
>TRBJ2-5|TRBV2|-|15|-
TGTGCCAGCAGTGCCGAGGGGTCAGGCCAAGAGACCCAGTACTTC
CASSAEGSGQETQYF
>TRBJ1-2|TRBV20-1|-|13|-
TGCAGTGCTAGTTTGGTCGGCGACTATGGCTACACCTTC
CSASLVGDYGYTF
>TRBJ2-7|TRBV20-1|TRBD1|15|-
TGCAGTGCTGGAGATTGGGGACAGGTTCAGTACGAGCAGTACTTC
CSAGDWGQVQYEQYF
>TRBJ1-1|TRBV6-1|-|15|-
TGTGCCAGCAGCCCCACGGGGGGCGAAGGCACTGAAGCTTTCTTT
CASSPTGGEGTEAFF
>TRBJ2-2|TRBV12-3/TRBV12-4|TRBD1|15|-
TGTGCCACCAGTGCCCCGACAGGGTTGACCGGGGAGCTGTTTTTT
CATSAPTGLTGELFF
>TRBJ2-3|TRBV12-5|-|16|few
TGTGCTAGTGGCCTCCCCGCGGGCGCTACCACAGATACGCAGTATTTT
CASGLPAGATTDTQYF
>TRBJ2-2|TRBV5-1|TRBD1|15|few
TGCGCCAGCAGAACCGGGACAGGGGGCACCGGGGAGCTGTTTTTT
CASRTGTGGTGELFF
>TRBJ2-3|TRBV29-1|-|13|few
TGCAGCGTTGACAGGGGGGTCACAGATACGCAGTATTTT
CSVDRGVTDTQYF
>TRBJ1-1|TRBV11-3|-|14|few
TGTGCCAGCAGCGAGGTCAGGGTTAACACTGAAGCTTTCTTT
CASSEVRVNTEAFF
>TRBJ2-2|TRBV12-3/TRBV12-4|-|12|once
TGTGCCACCCGTTATAACACCGGGGAGCTGTTTTTT
CATRYNTGELFF
>TRBJ2-5|TRBV24-1|-|15|-
TGTGCCACCAGTGATTTGTTAGGGCCGCAAGAGACCCAGTACTTC
CATSDLLGPQETQYF
>TRBJ1-1|TRBV30|TRBD1|16|-
TGTGCCTGGGACCGGGACAGGGGGCGACGGAACACTGAAGCTTTCTTT
CAWDRDRGRRNTEAFF
>TRBJ2-3|TRBV19|-|14|-
TGTGCCAGTAGTCTCTCTCTTGCTGCAGATACGCCGTATTTT
CASSLSLAADTPYF
>TRBJ2-3|TRBV28|TRBD1|16|many
TGTGCCAGCACCTCCAAGGGGGACAGGGGCCCAGATACGCAGTATTTT
CASTSKGDRGPDTQYF
>TRBJ1-3|TRBV12-3/TRBV12-4|-|13|-
TGTGCCAGCCTAGGGGGGGCTGGAAACACCATATATTTT
CASLGGAGNTIYF
>TRBJ2-5|TRBV7-6|-|14|-
TGTGCCAGCAGCTCTGGACTGCACCAAGAGACCCAGTACTTC
CASSSGLHQETQYF
>TRBJ2-5|TRBV4-1|-|15|many
TGCGCCAGCAGCCAGGGGGGTGGAGTTCTGGGCACCCAGTACTTC
CASSQGGGVLGTQYF
>TRBJ2-1|TRBV7-2|TRBD2|13|many
TGTGCCAGCAGCTTCAGCGGGACGCCTGAGCAGTTCTTC
CASSFSGTPEQFF
>TRBJ2-1|TRBV5-1|-|13|many
TGCGCCAGCAGCATATCGGGAGCAGATGAGCAGTTCTTC
CASSISGADEQFF
>TRBJ2-5|TRBV11-2|-|15|-
TGTGCCAGCAGCCCGGACCCCGGGGCAAAAGAGACCCAGTACTTC
CASSPDPGAKETQYF
>TRBJ2-2|TRBV28|-|13|-
TGTGCCAGCAGTTTAGGGGTTCCCGGGGAGCTGTTTTTT
CASSLGVPGELFF
>TRBJ1-2|TRBV19|TRBD1|13|-
TGTGCCAGTAGTACTCAGGGGGCTGAGGGCTACACCTTC
CASSTQGAEGYTF
>TRBJ1-6|TRBV7-3|-|13|once
TGTGCCAGCAGCTCCACTAGGGATTCACCCCTCCACTTT
CASSSTRDSPLHF
>TRBJ1-2|TRBV7-2|-|14|few
TGTGCCAGCAGCCCCCCGGATGTTGGCTATGGCTACACCTTC
CASSPPDVGYGYTF
>TRBJ2-1|TRBV6-1|TRBD2|15|many
TGTGCCAGCAATGTAGCGGGCAACTCCTACAATGAGCAGTTCTTC
CASNVAGNSYNEQFF
>TRBJ1-1|TRBV12-3/TRBV12-4|-|14|-
TGTGCCAGCAGTTTGGTTTTTGGAAACACTGAAGCTTTCTTT
CASSLVFGNTEAFF
>TRBJ2-2|TRBV19|-|18|-
TGTGCCAGTAGTATAGATTTAGTGCGCGGCGGGAACACCGGGGAGCTGTTTTTT
CASSIDLVRGGNTGELFF
>TRBJ1-2|TRBV6-5|-|13|many
TGTGCCAGCAGTACACAGGGTTTCTATGGCTACACCTTC
CASSTQGFYGYTF
>TRBJ1-1|TRBV5-1|-|13|few
TGCGCCAGCAGCTTACGGGACACCTCTGAAGCTTTCTTT
CASSLRDTSEAFF
>TRBJ2-1|TRBV12-3/TRBV12-4|-|14|-
TGTGCCAGCAGTCGGGACGTAGTGAATAGTGAGCAGTTCTTC
CASSRDVVNSEQFF
>TRBJ1-5|TRBV12-3/TRBV12-4|-|13|few
TGTGCCAGCAGTTGGGGAGGAGAGGGGCCCCAGCATTTT
CASSWGGEGPQHF
>TRBJ2-7|TRBV11-2|-|14|many
TGTGCCAGCAGCTTAGACAGGACAGCCTACGAGCAGTACTTC
CASSLDRTAYEQYF
>TRBJ2-7|TRBV5-1|TRBD2|15|few
TGCGCCAGCAGACTGGGACTAGCGAGGACCTACGAGCAGTACTTC
CASRLGLARTYEQYF
>TRBJ2-1|TRBV12-3/TRBV12-4|-|18|many
TGTGCCAGCAGTTTAGCGCTAATGCGGCGTCAAGCCCTCAATGAGCAGTTCTTC
CASSLALMRRQALNEQFF
>TRBJ1-4|TRBV27|-|14|few
TGTGCCAGCAGTGAGCCCGGCGGTATCGGAAAACTGTTTTTT
CASSEPGGIGKLFF
>TRBJ2-7|TRBV5-1|TRBD1|13|many
TGTGCCAGCAGCTTGGGACAGTCCTACGAGCAGTACTTC
CASSLGQSYEQYF
>TRBJ1-2|TRBV20-1|-|13|few
TGCAGTGCTCCCAACTCCGAGAACTATGGCTACACCTTC
CSAPNSENYGYTF
>TRBJ2-5|TRBV19|-|14|-
TGTGCCAGTACCCCTAACGGGGAGGAGGGGACCCAGTACTTC
CASTPNGEEGTQYF
>TRBJ1-5|TRBV28|TRBD1|14|few
TGTGCCAGCAGTACGGGACAGGGGTTTCAGCCCCAGCATTTT
CASSTGQGFQPQHF
>TRBJ2-7|TRBV6-1|-|14|few
TGTGCCAGCAGGGAGCAAAGGCCCTCCTACGAGCAGTACTTC
CASREQRPSYEQYF
>TRBJ2-1|TRBV20-1|TRBD2|15|few
TGCAGTGCTGAGGCTAGCGGCTCCGCCTTCAATGAGCAGTTCTTC
CSAEASGSAFNEQFF
>TRBJ2-1|TRBV7-2|TRBD2|15|few
TGTGCCAGCCGCCTTGGACTAGCGGGAGGTATTGAGCAGTTCTTC
CASRLGLAGGIEQFF
>TRBJ2-3|TRBV3-1|TRBD1|15|many
TGTGCCAGCAGGCGCGGGACAGGGGGCGCAGATACGCAGTATTTT
CASRRGTGGADTQYF
>TRBJ2-5|TRBV6-1|-|13|many
TGTGCCAGCAGTGAAGCAAGTGCCGAGACCCAGTACTTC
CASSEASAETQYF
>TRBJ2-1|TRBV28|-|12|few
TGTGCCAGCAGTATCCTCTCCCGCGAGCAGTTCTTC
CASSILSREQFF
>TRBJ1-5|TRBV29-1|-|13|-
TGCAGCGTTGTTGACAGGTGGAACCAGCCCCAGCATTTT
CSVVDRWNQPQHF
>TRBJ2-3|TRBV20-1|TRBD2|14|many
TGCAGTGCCAGAACTAGCGGGAGACCAGATACGCAGTATTTT
CSARTSGRPDTQYF
>TRBJ1-2|TRBV20-1|TRBD1|14|-
TGCAGTGCTCCAGATCAGGGGGTGGGATATGGCTACACCTTC
CSAPDQGVGYGYTF